This T cell receptor (beta chain) was retrieved from a study of blood T cells in healthy people across ages (dated by TCRdb to the mid-2010s). Some background on the complete study: Template switching captured roughly one uniquely barcoded TCR beta cDNA molecule per two T cells in model experiments. The study analyzed two additional independent replicas of 1 million unique cDNA reads from the same blood draw for two donors, one aged 18 to 30 and one aged 80 or older. Donors were grouped into four age groups: young (average roughly 17 years), middle-aged (around 39), aged (about 59) and long-lived (approximately 75). Using deep sequencing normalized with unique cDNA molecular identifiers, the study measured how TCR beta repertoire diversity changes with age. To avoid experimental bias, donors of different ages were distributed randomly across sequencing lanes.

The roughly 39 donors, aged about 6 to 100 years, were systemically healthy Caucasian individuals from Russia. Each donor gave about 11 milliliters of peripheral blood, drawn into EDTA-treated Vacutainer tubes. Ficoll-Paque density-gradient centrifugation was used to isolate PBMCs, with at least 6.5 million per sample. Total RNA was extracted from PBMCs with Trizol reagent, with at least 6 micrograms obtained per sample. For every donor, an aliquot of PBMCs went through flow cytometry to measure the percentages of naive CD45RAhigh/CD27high T cells. CDR1 and CDR2 are drawn from the germline V gene (reference sequence): LGHDT, YNNKEL. From its cysteine to its phenylalanine, the CDR3 spans 13 amino acids. The read is trimmed to its CDR3 DNA, 39 bases read in frame from base 1. The junction carries 6 bases between V and J, which are trimmed by 3 bases and 1 base respectively. A word on this clonotype: The antigen this receptor binds is unknown. Base qualities were left out, and no much larger clone turns up one base away.

What the work shows at the level of the full study, not this receptor alone: Estimates of total diversity from one million sequenced T cells were regarded as lower bounds and underestimates. The CMV infection status of donors was not known, potentially confounding age-related changes in expanded clonotypes. Conclusive comparison of naive and antigen-experienced compartments was prevented by the profiling of bulk unsorted PBMCs. As age increased, observed TCR beta diversity per million T cells dropped in a roughly linear way, and a significant reduction was already evident by age 40. A strong correlation was found between observed TCR beta diversity and the percentage of naive T cells measured by flow cytometry. Compared with the aged group, the long-lived group had more naive CD4+ T cells, fewer expanded clones and increased TCR diversity, a pattern suggesting age selection.

Libraries were made using 5' RACE. Sequenced on an Illumina HiSeq 2500. A second PCR of about 7 to 12 cycles was performed with a sample-barcoded 5' primer and a J-beta primer mix. A template-switch 5' adaptor carrying 12 random nucleotides introduced a unique molecular identifier onto each TCR beta cDNA molecule. Each sample yielded at least 3 million CDR3-containing paired-end reads. The Mint cDNA synthesis kit, primed by a TRBC-specific oligonucleotide, was used to synthesize first-strand cDNA from all RNA. After uracil-DNA glycosylase treatment, a first 18-cycle PCR used universal primers M1SS and BC2_uni_R on all cDNA. The authors' pipeline ran thus. Normalization of each sample was performed by random selection of 1 million high-quality reads, each carrying a distinct molecular identifier. Reads sharing molecular identifiers were discarded rather than binned into consensus sequences. CDR3 identification, clonotype clustering and error correction used MiTCR with a Q25 quality threshold and the strictest error-elimination algorithm. A nonparametric unseen species model with Euler transformation was used to estimate lower-bound total TCR beta diversity. In TCRdb, the public reads were trimmed at Q25 with fastp and aligned with MiXCR, with productive beta chains retained. Rows with one shared CDR3 protein collapse into an entry with the most common genes and DNA. The V and J calls come from TCRdb's annotation, not from the publication. The sample table shows fewer than 950,000 distinct CDR3 sequences, and approximately 35% are seen once. The leading ten clones occupy under 15% of the sample.

The specimen was blood. The receptor chain draws on TRBV3-1 and TRBJ1-1; no D gene call is confident. The TCR originated in a man aged 18 to 29 in good health. The sequenced DNA: TGTGCCAGCAGCCAGTCGGGGAACACTGAAGCTTTCTTT. It translates to CASSQSGNTEAFF.